Presented here are 6 T cell receptor beta chains from one specimen sequenced in a study of T-cell memory formation after mild COVID-19. TCRdb passed the 5' RACE reads through MiXCR, listing each CDR3 protein once. The sample holds 400,000 to 500,000 distinct CDR3 sequences, around 20% seen once. Sequencing was carried out using PBMCs or a T cell subset sorted from them (not recorded which). These receptors were obtained from an adult woman who had mild COVID-19 (a few samples of this study predate the infection). Cell type and time point are not known.

This clonotype has only a few counts. CDR3 bases: TGTGCCAGCAGCCAAGCTAGGACAGGGTTCACTGAAGCTTTCTTT. Its translation: CASSQARTGFTEAFF. The chain has TRBV3-1 and TRBJ1-1, with 8 bases lining up with TRBD1. Looked up from germline, CDR1 is LGHDT and CDR2 is YNNKEL (reference sequence). CDR3 length equals 15 residues. V shed 1 base, J shed 4 bases, and the junction held 5 bases outside the gene matches.

Only a few counts were recorded for this clonotype. This rearrangement joins TRBV6-2 or TRBV6-3 to TRBJ2-7, with D possibly TRBD2 on 7 matching bases. The CDR3 totals 15 residues. The V gene lost 10 bases and the J gene lost 2 bases, with 21 bases spanning the gap. Per the germline V gene, CDR1 is MNHEY and CDR2 is SVGEGT. In nucleotides, the CDR3 is TGTGCCATCGGGGAAGCGGAGGGGGGGGCCTACGAGCAGTACTTC. This gives the protein CAIGEAEGGAYEQYF.

The J gene is TRBJ2-7, the V gene TRBV21-1. TRBV21-1 corresponds to a pseudogene. This CDR3 spans 10 amino acids. CDR3 residues: CASSAREQYF. DNA for the CDR3: TGTGCCAGCAGCGCCCGCGAGCAGTACTTC.

The CDR3: CASSSILTGTTRNEQFF. Written as DNA, the CDR3 is TGTGCCAGCAGCTCGATCCTCACCGGGACAACTAGAAATGAGCAGTTCTTC. The chain couples TRBV5-6 to TRBJ2-1; a weak D match, TRBD1 (6 bases). The CDR3 is 17 residues long. The V gene's germline CDR1 is SGHDT and CDR2 YYEEEE. V was trimmed by 3 bases and J by 7 bases, leaving 23 bases between them.

This clonotype occurred once. The rearrangement uses TRBV5-1 and TRBJ2-5; the D gene is possibly TRBD1 (5 bases). This CDR3 is 12 amino acids long. The germline V gene encodes CDR1 SGHRS and CDR2 YFSETQ. V lost 7 bases, J lost 7 bases, and 14 bases lay in between. In nucleotides, the CDR3 is TGCGCCAGCGGTCAGGGTGGCGGGACCCAGTACTTC. Protein product: CASGQGGGTQYF.

This clonotype was counted between two and nine times. This sequence joins TRBV18 and TRBJ1-5; 10 bases match TRBD1. The CDR3 is made up of 14 amino acids. Per germline, CDR1 KGHSH and CDR2 LQKENI. The trim removed 3 bases at V and 9 bases at J, leaving 5 bases unmatched. The CDR3 spells CASSPGTGDWPQHF. In nucleotides, the CDR3 is TGTGCCAGCTCACCCGGGACAGGGGATTGGCCCCAGCATTTT.